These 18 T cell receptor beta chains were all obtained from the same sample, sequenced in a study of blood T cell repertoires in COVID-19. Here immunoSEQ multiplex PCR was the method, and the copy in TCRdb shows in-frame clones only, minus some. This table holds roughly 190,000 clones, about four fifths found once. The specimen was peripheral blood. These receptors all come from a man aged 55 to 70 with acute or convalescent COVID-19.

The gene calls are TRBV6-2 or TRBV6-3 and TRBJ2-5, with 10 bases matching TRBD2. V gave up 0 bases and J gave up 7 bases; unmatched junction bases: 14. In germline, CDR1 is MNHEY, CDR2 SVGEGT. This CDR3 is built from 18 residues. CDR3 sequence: CASSYSGLSAGGPGTQYF. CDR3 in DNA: TGTGCCAGCAGTTACTCTGGGCTGTCAGCGGGGGGGCCCGGGACCCAGTACTTC.

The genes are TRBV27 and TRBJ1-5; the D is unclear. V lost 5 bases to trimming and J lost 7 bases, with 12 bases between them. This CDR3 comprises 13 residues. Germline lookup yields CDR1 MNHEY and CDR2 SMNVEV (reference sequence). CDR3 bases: TGTGCCAGCAGTCAGATTACCGGGCAGCCCCAGCATTTT. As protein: CASSQITGQPQHF.

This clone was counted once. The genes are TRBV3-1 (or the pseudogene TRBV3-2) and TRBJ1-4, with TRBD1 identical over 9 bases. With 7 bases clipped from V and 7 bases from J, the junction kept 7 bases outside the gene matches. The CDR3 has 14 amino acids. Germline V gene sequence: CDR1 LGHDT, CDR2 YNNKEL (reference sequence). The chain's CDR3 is CASKRQGGGEKLFF. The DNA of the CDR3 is TGTGCCAGCAAAAGACAGGGGGGAGGTGAAAAACTGTTTTTT.

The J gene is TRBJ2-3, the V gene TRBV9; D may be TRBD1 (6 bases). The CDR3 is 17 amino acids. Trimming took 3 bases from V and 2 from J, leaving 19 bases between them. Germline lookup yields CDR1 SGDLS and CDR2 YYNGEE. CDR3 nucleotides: TGTGCCAGCAGCGCCACCCCCTCACAGGGATTCACAGATACGCAGTATTTT. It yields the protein CASSATPSQGFTDTQYF.

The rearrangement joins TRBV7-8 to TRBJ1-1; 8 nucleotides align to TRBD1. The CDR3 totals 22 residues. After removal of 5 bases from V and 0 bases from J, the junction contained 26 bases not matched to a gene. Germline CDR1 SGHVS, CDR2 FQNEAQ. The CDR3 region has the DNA TGTGCCAGCAGCCCCCTGGTCGTGGGACAGGTCAACGAGCCACCAATGAACACTGAAGCTTTCTTT. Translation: CASSPLVVGQVNEPPMNTEAFF.

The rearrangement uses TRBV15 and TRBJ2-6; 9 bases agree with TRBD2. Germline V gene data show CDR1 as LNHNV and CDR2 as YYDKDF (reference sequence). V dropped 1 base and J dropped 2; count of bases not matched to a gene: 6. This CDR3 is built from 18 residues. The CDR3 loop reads CATSRVGLAGAGANVLTF. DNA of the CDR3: TGTGCCACCAGCAGAGTGGGGTTAGCGGGAGCTGGGGCCAACGTCCTGACTTTC.

CDR3 residues: CASSFQNTEAFF. The DNA of the CDR3 is TGTGCCAGCAGCTTCCAGAACACTGAAGCTTTCTTT. This sequence joins TRBV11-1 and TRBJ1-1; D gene ambiguous. The length of the CDR3 is 12 residues. Trimming left V 3 bases short and J 1 base short, with 3 bases between. Germline CDR1 and CDR2: SGHAT and FQDESV (reference sequence).

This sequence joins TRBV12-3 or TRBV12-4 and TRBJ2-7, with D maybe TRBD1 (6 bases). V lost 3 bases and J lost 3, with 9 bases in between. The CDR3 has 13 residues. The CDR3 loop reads CASSFLQGYEQYF. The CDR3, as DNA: TGTGCCAGCAGTTTCTTACAGGGCTACGAGCAGTACTTC.

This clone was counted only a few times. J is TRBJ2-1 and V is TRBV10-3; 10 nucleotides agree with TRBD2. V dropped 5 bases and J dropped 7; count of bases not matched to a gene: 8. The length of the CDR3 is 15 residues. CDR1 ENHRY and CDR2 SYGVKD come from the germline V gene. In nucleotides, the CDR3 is TGTGCCATCAGTACCCCTAGCGGGAGTGAGAATGAGCAGTTCTTC. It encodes CAISTPSGSENEQFF.

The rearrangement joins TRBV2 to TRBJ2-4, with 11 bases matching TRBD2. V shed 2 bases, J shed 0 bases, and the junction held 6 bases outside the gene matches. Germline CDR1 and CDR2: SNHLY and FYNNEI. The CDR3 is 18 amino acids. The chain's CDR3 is CASSELSGGGLAKNIQYF. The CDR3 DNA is TGTGCCAGCAGTGAACTTAGCGGGGGGGGACTAGCCAAAAACATTCAGTACTTC.

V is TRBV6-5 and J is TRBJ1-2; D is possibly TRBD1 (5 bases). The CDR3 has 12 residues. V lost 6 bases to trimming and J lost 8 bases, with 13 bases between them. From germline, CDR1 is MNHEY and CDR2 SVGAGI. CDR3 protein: CASRVGGSGYTF. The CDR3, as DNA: TGTGCCAGCAGGGTCGGGGGGTCCGGCTACACCTTC.

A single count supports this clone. The CDR3 loop reads CASSLGAGGEETQYF. Written as DNA, the CDR3 is TGTGCCAGCAGCTTAGGAGCAGGGGGCGAAGAGACCCAGTACTTC. This sequence joins TRBV7-9 and TRBJ2-5, with TRBD1 identical over 8 bases. V was pared by 1 base and J by 3 bases, with 4 bases of the junction left unmatched. Germline V CDR1 and CDR2: SEHNR, FQNEAQ (reference sequence). The CDR3 sequence is 15 residues long.

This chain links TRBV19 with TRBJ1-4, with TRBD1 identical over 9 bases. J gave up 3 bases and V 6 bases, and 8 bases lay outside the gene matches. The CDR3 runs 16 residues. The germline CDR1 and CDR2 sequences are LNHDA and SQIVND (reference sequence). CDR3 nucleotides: TGTGCCAGTAGGGACAGGGGAACCGGGTCTAATGAAAAACTGTTTTTT. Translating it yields CASRDRGTGSNEKLFF. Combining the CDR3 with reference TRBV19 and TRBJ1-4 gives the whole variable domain DGGITQSPKYLFRKEGQNVTLSCEQNLNHDAMYWYRQDPGQGLRLIYYSQIVNDFQKGDIAEGYSVSREKKESFPLTVTSAQKNPTAFYLCASRDRGTGSNEKLFFGSGTQLSVL.

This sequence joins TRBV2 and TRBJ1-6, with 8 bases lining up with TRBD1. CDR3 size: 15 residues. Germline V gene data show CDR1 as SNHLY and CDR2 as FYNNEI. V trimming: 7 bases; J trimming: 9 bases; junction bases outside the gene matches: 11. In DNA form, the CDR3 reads TGTGCCAGCACCGAGGGAGACAGGGGAACTTCACCCCTCCACTTT. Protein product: CASTEGDRGTSPLHF.

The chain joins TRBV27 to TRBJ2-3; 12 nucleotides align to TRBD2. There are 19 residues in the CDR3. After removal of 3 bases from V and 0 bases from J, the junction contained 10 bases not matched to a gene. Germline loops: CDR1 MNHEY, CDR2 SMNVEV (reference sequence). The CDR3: CASSLLPSGRGSSTDTQYF. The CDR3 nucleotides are TGTGCCAGCAGTTTGTTGCCTAGCGGGAGGGGATCTAGCACAGATACGCAGTATTTT.

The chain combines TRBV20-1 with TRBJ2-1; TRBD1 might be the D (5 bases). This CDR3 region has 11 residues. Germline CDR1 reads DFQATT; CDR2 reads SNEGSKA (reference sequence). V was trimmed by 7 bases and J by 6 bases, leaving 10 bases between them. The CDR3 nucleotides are TGCAGTGGGGGCCAATTCAATGAGCAGTTCTTC. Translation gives CSGGQFNEQFF.

Here the CDR3 DNA reads TGTGCCAGTAGTACCCGCCGGACAGGATCCGAGCAGTACTTC. This translates into CASSTRRTGSEQYF. The chain couples TRBV19 to TRBJ2-7, with 7 bases fitting TRBD1. In germline, CDR1 is LNHDA, CDR2 SQIVND (reference sequence). Trimming cost V 4 bases and J 6 bases; bases outside gene matches: 9. The CDR3 covers 14 residues.

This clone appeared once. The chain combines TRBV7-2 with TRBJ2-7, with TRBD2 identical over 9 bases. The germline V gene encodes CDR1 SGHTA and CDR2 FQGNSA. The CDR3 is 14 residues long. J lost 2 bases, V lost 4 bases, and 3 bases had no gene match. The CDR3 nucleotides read TGTGCCAGCAGCTCTAGCGGGGCGACCTACGAGCAGTACTTC. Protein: CASSSSGATYEQYF.